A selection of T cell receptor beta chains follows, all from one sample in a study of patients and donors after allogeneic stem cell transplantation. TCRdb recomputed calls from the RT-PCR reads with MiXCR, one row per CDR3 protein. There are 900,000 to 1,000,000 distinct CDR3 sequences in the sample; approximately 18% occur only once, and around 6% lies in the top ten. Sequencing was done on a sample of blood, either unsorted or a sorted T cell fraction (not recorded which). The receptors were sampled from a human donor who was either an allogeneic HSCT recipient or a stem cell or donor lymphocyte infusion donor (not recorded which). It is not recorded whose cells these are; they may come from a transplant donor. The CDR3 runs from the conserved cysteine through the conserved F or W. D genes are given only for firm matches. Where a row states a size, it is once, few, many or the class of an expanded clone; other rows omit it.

DNA: TGTGCCAGTCAACAGGGGAAGGAGACCCAGTACTTC; CDR3: CASQQGKETQYF; J: TRBJ2-5; size: few; D: TRBD1; V: TRBV2
DNA: TGCGCCAGCAGCTTGGGACAGACTTTCACTGAAGCTTTCTTT; CDR3: CASSLGQTFTEAFF; J: TRBJ1-1; size: few; D: .; V: TRBV5-1
DNA: TGCAGTGGCAAAACCGAGGGGCTCGGGAACACTGAAGCTTTCTTT; CDR3: CSGKTEGLGNTEAFF; J: TRBJ1-1; size: .; D: .; V: TRBV20-1
DNA: TGTGCCAGCAAATTTAGGAACACCGGGGAGCTGTTTTTT; CDR3: CASKFRNTGELFF; J: TRBJ2-2; size: many; D: .; V: TRBV12-3/TRBV12-4
DNA: TGTGCTAGTGGTCCGGGCAGCAGTTCCTACGAGCAGTACTTC; CDR3: CASGPGSSSYEQYF; J: TRBJ2-7; size: .; D: .; V: TRBV12-5
DNA: TGTGCCAGCACCCCGACAGGGTCCTACGAGCAGTACTTC; CDR3: CASTPTGSYEQYF; J: TRBJ2-7; size: many; D: TRBD1; V: TRBV12-3/TRBV12-4
DNA: TGTGCCAGCTCACCGACAGGCATTGGGGGCTACACCTTC; CDR3: CASSPTGIGGYTF; J: TRBJ1-2; size: .; D: .; V: TRBV18
DNA: TGTGCCAGCAGTTTAGCGCTGTCGGCATCCTACAATGAGCAGTTCTTC; CDR3: CASSLALSASYNEQFF; J: TRBJ2-1; size: .; D: .; V: TRBV12-3/TRBV12-4
DNA: TGTGCCAGCAGCTTCGGGAGTAACTACGAGCAGTACTTC; CDR3: CASSFGSNYEQYF; J: TRBJ2-7; size: .; D: .; V: TRBV11-2
DNA: TGTGCCAGCAGTTTAGCGGGTTCCACAGATACGCAGAATTTT; CDR3: CASSLAGSTDTQNF; J: TRBJ2-3; size: .; D: TRBD2; V: TRBV6-2/TRBV6-3
DNA: TGTGCCAGCAGTGAATATGTCCCACTAGCGGGAGTTAAAGAGCAGTACTTC; CDR3: CASSEYVPLAGVKEQYF; J: TRBJ2-7; size: .; D: TRBD2; V: TRBV25-1
DNA: TGCAGTGCTGGGTTTAGACAGGGACAAGAGACCCAGTACTTC; CDR3: CSAGFRQGQETQYF; J: TRBJ2-5; size: .; D: TRBD1; V: TRBV20-1
DNA: TGTGCCAGCAGTTTAGTCATGACCGAATATGGCTACACCTTC; CDR3: CASSLVMTEYGYTF; J: TRBJ1-2; size: .; D: .; V: TRBV12-3/TRBV12-4
DNA: TGTGCCAGCAGCTTGGGACCTACTCCGCGGGGCTACACCTTC; CDR3: CASSLGPTPRGYTF; J: TRBJ1-2; size: .; D: .; V: TRBV5-5
DNA: TGTGCCAGCAGCCAAGATAATGGGGGGATACTCGCGAACACCGGGGAGCTGTTTTTT; CDR3: CASSQDNGGILANTGELFF; J: TRBJ2-2; size: once; D: .; V: TRBV4-2
DNA: TGCAGTGCTAGAGTTTATTTCCTTTTGTATGGCTACACCTTC; CDR3: CSARVYFLLYGYTF; J: TRBJ1-2; size: few; D: .; V: TRBV20-1
DNA: TGTGCCAGCAGTTCCGGGACTAGCGGGGCTCAGGATACGCAGTATTTT; CDR3: CASSSGTSGAQDTQYF; J: TRBJ2-3; size: .; D: TRBD2; V: TRBV7-3
DNA: TGTGCCAGCAGTTACTCGAATAGGGGGTATTCCTACAATGAGCAGTTCTTC; CDR3: CASSYSNRGYSYNEQFF; J: TRBJ2-1; size: .; D: .; V: TRBV6-5
DNA: TGCGCCAGCAGCCAAGGACAGGGGAAGGATGAAAAACTGTTTTTT; CDR3: CASSQGQGKDEKLFF; J: TRBJ1-4; size: few; D: TRBD1; V: TRBV4-3
DNA: TGTGCCATCAGTAATCCGCCGCTAGCGCTGAACAATGAGCAGTTCTTC; CDR3: CAISNPPLALNNEQFF; J: TRBJ2-1; size: many; D: .; V: TRBV10-3
DNA: TGTGCCAGCAGCCAAGGGGAGGGGTCCCGGGAGCAGTACTTC; CDR3: CASSQGEGSREQYF; J: TRBJ2-7; size: few; D: TRBD2; V: TRBV3-1
DNA: TGTGCCAGCAGCTCCAACCCTCAGACCACCGGGGAGCTGTTTTTT; CDR3: CASSSNPQTTGELFF; J: TRBJ2-2; size: few; D: .; V: TRBV9
DNA: TGTGCCAGCAGTGAAGGTTCACGGAGCTACACCTTC; CDR3: CASSEGSRSYTF; J: TRBJ1-2; size: .; D: .; V: TRBV6-1
DNA: TGTGCCAGCAGCCCACTGATACTTTCAACTAATGAAAAACTGTTTTTT; CDR3: CASSPLILSTNEKLFF; J: TRBJ1-4; size: many; D: .; V: TRBV4-2
DNA: TGTGCCAGCACGGGGACGGTGCTTCGAAATGAGCAGTTCTTC; CDR3: CASTGTVLRNEQFF; J: TRBJ2-1; size: few; D: .; V: TRBV12-3/TRBV12-4
DNA: TGTGCCAGCAGTTACGAGTCGGACAGCTCCTTTATGAACACTGAAGCTTTCTTT; CDR3: CASSYESDSSFMNTEAFF; J: TRBJ1-1; size: .; D: .; V: TRBV6-2/TRBV6-3
DNA: TGTGCCAGCAGCTTAGGGGGACAGACCCAAGAGACCCAGTACTTC; CDR3: CASSLGGQTQETQYF; J: TRBJ2-5; size: few; D: TRBD1; V: TRBV7-9
DNA: TGCGCCAGCAGCGGGGGGCTTAGCACCGGGGAGCTGTTTTTT; CDR3: CASSGGLSTGELFF; J: TRBJ2-2; size: many; D: .; V: TRBV5-1
DNA: TGTGCTAGTGGTTTGGGTCTGGACAGGCTCCTTGGCTACACCTTC; CDR3: CASGLGLDRLLGYTF; J: TRBJ1-2; size: .; D: TRBD1; V: TRBV12-5
DNA: TGTGCCAGCAGCGTACACCGCACAGATACGCAGTATTTT; CDR3: CASSVHRTDTQYF; J: TRBJ2-3; size: few; D: .; V: TRBV7-3
DNA: TGTGCCAGCAGTTTATGGGACAGGGGCGCTGAAGCTTTCTTT; CDR3: CASSLWDRGAEAFF; J: TRBJ1-1; size: many; D: TRBD1; V: TRBV12-3/TRBV12-4
DNA: TGTGCCACCAGTGATCCTAGCGGGAGAGAGTACAATGAGCAGTTCTTC; CDR3: CATSDPSGREYNEQFF; J: TRBJ2-1; size: .; D: TRBD2; V: TRBV24-1
DNA: TGCGCCAGCAGCGAGGACTCAGGGCTTGGCGATACGCAGTATTTT; CDR3: CASSEDSGLGDTQYF; J: TRBJ2-3; size: .; D: .; V: TRBV4-3
DNA: TGCGCCAGCCGTCAAGGACGGCAGGGTTGGGAGGAAACCTACGAGCAGTACTTC; CDR3: CASRQGRQGWEETYEQYF; J: TRBJ2-7; size: .; D: .; V: TRBV23-1
DNA: TGTGCCAGCCGGTCTAGCGGGGGGTTCCAAGAGACCCAGTACTTC; CDR3: CASRSSGGFQETQYF; J: TRBJ2-5; size: few; D: TRBD2; V: TRBV7-8
DNA: TGTGCCAGCAGGGCGGGACTAGCGGGAGGGCGCGGCACCGGGGAGCTGTTTTTT; CDR3: CASRAGLAGGRGTGELFF; J: TRBJ2-2; size: .; D: TRBD2; V: TRBV12-3/TRBV12-4
DNA: TGTGCCAGCATGGGAGGAGAGACCCAGTACTTC; CDR3: CASMGGETQYF; J: TRBJ2-5; size: few; D: .; V: TRBV7-9
DNA: TGTGCCGGGGACAGGGCATCTGATTATGGCTACACCTTC; CDR3: CAGDRASDYGYTF; J: TRBJ1-2; size: few; D: TRBD1; V: TRBV2
DNA: TGTGCCAGCAGCTTGGGTCAGGTTTTCTACGAGCAGTACTTC; CDR3: CASSLGQVFYEQYF; J: TRBJ2-7; size: .; D: .; V: TRBV5-6
DNA: TGTGCCAGCAGTCCCCGGACAGGGGTTCTAGGCGAGCAGTACTTC; CDR3: CASSPRTGVLGEQYF; J: TRBJ2-7; size: few; D: TRBD1; V: TRBV12-3/TRBV12-4
DNA: TGCAGTGCTAGTGACCCGGGAACCTACAATGAGCAGTTCTTC; CDR3: CSASDPGTYNEQFF; J: TRBJ2-1; size: .; D: .; V: TRBV20-1
DNA: TGTGCCAGCAGCCCCTCTCGGACTAGTGGCACAGATACGCAGTATTTT; CDR3: CASSPSRTSGTDTQYF; J: TRBJ2-3; size: .; D: TRBD2; V: TRBV11-2
DNA: TGTGCCAGCAGTCTCTCCCGCGGGAGGGCCTACGAGCAGTACTTC; CDR3: CASSLSRGRAYEQYF; J: TRBJ2-7; size: .; D: TRBD2; V: TRBV27
DNA: TGCGCCAGCAGCAAACGGCGGGGGACTAATGAAAAACTGTTTTTT; CDR3: CASSKRRGTNEKLFF; J: TRBJ1-4; size: few; D: .; V: TRBV5-1
DNA: TGCGCCAGCAGCTTGGCATGGGCGGGGGAGGATACGCAGTATTTT; CDR3: CASSLAWAGEDTQYF; J: TRBJ2-3; size: .; D: TRBD2; V: TRBV5-1
DNA: TGCAGTGCTAGAGCACCCGGGACTAGCGGGGTTGCCGGGGGGGAGCAGTACTTC; CDR3: CSARAPGTSGVAGGEQYF; J: TRBJ2-7; size: .; D: TRBD2; V: TRBV20-1